This T cell receptor (beta chain) was obtained from a study of cytomegalovirus exposure and HLA in healthy donors (dated by TCRdb to about 2017). With respect to the entire study: The 500 to 800 repertoires of the first cohort and the 120 or so validation repertoires were produced on the same platform, according to a later analysis. The study aimed to test whether signatures of past pathogen exposure could be identified by cataloging public T cell receptors. In addition to the first cohort of 666 subjects, a separate validation cohort of around 110 different subjects was used. To predict cytomegalovirus infection status, the study combined high-throughput TCR immunosequencing, statistical association of individual TCRs with disease status, and machine learning. General conclusions and limits of the study: It was suggested by the authors that the approach could potentially be generalized to other disease states and immunological phenotypes. In vitro tests confirmed that a few of the cytomegalovirus-associated TCR beta chains recognize cytomegalovirus antigens. Most TCR sequences were observed very rarely across donors, whereas some public TCRs were present in many individuals. The study listed approximately 150 TCR beta chains as associated with cytomegalovirus. Of the cluster scores, roughly 95% were above 0 in a later analysis, which found that TCRs clustered in the first cohort also tended to co-occur in the approximately 120 validation repertoires. The classifier was reported to diagnose cytomegalovirus status with high specificity and sensitivity in both the original and validation cohorts. All 120 or so repertoires were used to score co-occurrence in the validation cohort in a later analysis, because that analysis had no HLA typing for the cohort.

The donors belonged to the validation cohort of over a hundred subjects, which was separate from the roughly 670-subject first cohort. To note about this clone: This clone's antigen is unknown. No clone much larger than this one lies a single base away; base qualities are absent.

Library preparation employed the immunoSEQ multiplex PCR assay. The study's own analysis went as follows. A statistical classification framework was developed to diagnose cytomegalovirus status using the catalog of TCR beta chain sequences. Entries here come from immuneACCESS through TCRdb and include only in-frame sequences with V and J called. Some clones fail to appear in such tables; in the studies checked, an unresolved V gene covers under half of the shortfall, and the cause of the remainder is unknown. That table furnishes V, J and clone size, whereas the DNA furnished D and trimming. This sample has more than 250,000 clones in its table, and roughly 88% of those were observed once. In total, the top ten clones hold around 0.84% of the sample. Its CDR3 holds 16 amino acids, cysteine through phenylalanine. Just the 48-base CDR3 DNA is kept, in frame starting at base 1. In the germline V gene, CDR1 corresponds to MGHDK and CDR2 to SYGVNS. V has 8 bases trimmed and J has 2 bases trimmed; junction bases matching no gene number 8.

The source of this sequence is a woman aged 18-29 years in good health and CMV-seronegative. Specimen: PBMCs. The V and J genes are TRBV25-1 and TRBJ1-4; the central 10 bases match TRBD1. The nucleotides read TGTGCCAGCGTCGGAACGGACAGGGGGACTAATGAAAAACTGTTTTTT. It is translated as CASVGTDRGTNEKLFF.